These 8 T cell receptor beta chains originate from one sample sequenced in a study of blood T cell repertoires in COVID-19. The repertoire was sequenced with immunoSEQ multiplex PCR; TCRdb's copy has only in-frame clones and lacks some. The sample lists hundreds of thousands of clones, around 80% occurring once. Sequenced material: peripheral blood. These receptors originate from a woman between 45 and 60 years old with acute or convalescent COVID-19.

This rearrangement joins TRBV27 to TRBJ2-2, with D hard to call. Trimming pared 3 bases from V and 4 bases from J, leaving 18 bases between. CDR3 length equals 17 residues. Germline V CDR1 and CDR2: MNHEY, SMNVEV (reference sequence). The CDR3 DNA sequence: TGTGCCAGCAGTTTGAGAGCGAGAGGTGAGAGCACCGGGGAGCTGTTTTTT. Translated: CASSLRARGESTGELFF.

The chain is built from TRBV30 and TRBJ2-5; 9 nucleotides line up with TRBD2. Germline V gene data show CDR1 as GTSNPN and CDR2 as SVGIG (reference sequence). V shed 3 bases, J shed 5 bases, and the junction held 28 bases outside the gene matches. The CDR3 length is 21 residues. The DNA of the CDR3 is TGTGCCTGGAGCACCAGGGGGACTCGGCGGGAGGGCCCTCGGGAACCGGAGACCCAGTACTTC. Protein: CAWSTRGTRREGPREPETQYF.

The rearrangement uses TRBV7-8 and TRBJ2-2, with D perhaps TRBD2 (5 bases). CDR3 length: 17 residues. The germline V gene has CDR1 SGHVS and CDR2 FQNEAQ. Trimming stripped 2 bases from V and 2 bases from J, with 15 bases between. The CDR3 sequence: CASSLRLLDLNTGELFF. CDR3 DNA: TGTGCCAGCAGCTTACGATTGTTGGACTTAAACACCGGGGAGCTGTTTTTT.

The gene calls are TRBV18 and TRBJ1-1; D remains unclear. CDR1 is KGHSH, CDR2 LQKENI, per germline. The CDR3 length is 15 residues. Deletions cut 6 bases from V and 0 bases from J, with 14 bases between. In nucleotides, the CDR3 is TGTGCCAGCTCCCTAACGGTAGAGATGAACACTGAAGCTTTCTTT. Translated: CASSLTVEMNTEAFF.

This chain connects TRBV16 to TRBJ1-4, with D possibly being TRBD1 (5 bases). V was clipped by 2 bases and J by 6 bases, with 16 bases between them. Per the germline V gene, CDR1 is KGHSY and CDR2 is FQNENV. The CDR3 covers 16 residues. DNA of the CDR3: TGTGCCAGCAGCCAACCCAGGGCCCAGCCCGATGAAAAACTGTTTTTT. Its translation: CASSQPRAQPDEKLFF.

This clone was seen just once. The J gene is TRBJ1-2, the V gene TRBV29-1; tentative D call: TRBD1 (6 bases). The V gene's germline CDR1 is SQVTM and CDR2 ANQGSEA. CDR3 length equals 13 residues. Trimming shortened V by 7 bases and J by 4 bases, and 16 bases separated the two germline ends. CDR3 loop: CSAIQGLGYGYTF. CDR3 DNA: TGCAGCGCCATCCAGGGGTTAGGCTATGGCTACACCTTC.

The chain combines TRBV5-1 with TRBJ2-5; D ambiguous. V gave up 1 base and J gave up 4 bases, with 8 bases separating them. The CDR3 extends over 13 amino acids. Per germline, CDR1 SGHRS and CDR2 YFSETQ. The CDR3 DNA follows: TGCGCCAGCAGCTTGAGATCGGTAGAGACCCAGTACTTC. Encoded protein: CASSLRSVETQYF.

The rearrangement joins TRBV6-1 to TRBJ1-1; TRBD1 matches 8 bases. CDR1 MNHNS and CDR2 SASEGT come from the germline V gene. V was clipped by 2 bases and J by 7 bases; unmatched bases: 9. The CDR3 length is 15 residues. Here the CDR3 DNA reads TGTGCCAGCAGTGAAATCGAGACAGGGGATGGTGAAGCTTTCTTT. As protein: CASSEIETGDGEAFF.